This T cell receptor (beta chain) comes out of a study of cytotoxic CD8 clonotypes in ibrutinib-treated CLL. Study in general: Responses: approximately 24 partial, 2 complete; after median around 68 months, around 15 stayed remitted, around 12 progressed. Study-wide results and limits: Sampling schedules were unmatched across sustained-remission and progressing patients. Exceeding age-matched healthy donors, baseline clonality also tracked the counts of circulating CD8+ T cells.

The sample holds one count of this clone. Its cognate antigen is unknown. The junction and the germline gene differ at one end; a read error may be behind it. Assay used: immunoSEQ multiplex PCR; TCRdb lists only in-frame clones, some missing. The sample records 150,000 to 200,000 clones, around 70% being singletons. This CDR3 is built from 13 residues. CDR1 is SSHAT, CDR2 FNYEAQ, per germline (reference sequence). TCR beta libraries used about 2 micrograms of DNA from cryopreserved PBMCs. Sequenced here: PBMCs, sampled after 24 months of ibrutinib treatment. V and J are TRBV7-7 and TRBJ2-3, with D uncertain. This TCR derives from a human donor with chronic lymphocytic leukemia. The CDR3 DNA is TGTGCTAGCAGCTTAGACAGCACAGATACGCAGTATTTT. This gives the protein CASSLDSTDTQYF.